This T cell receptor (beta chain) emerged from a study of cytomegalovirus exposure and HLA in healthy donors. Study-level results: Equally common other TCR beta chains were less clonally expanded than HLA-associated ones, a later analysis found. Reportedly, a later analysis found an Asian-associated ancestry cluster had fewer N-insertions than the roughly 670-donor mean. The authors enumerated 150 to 200 TCR beta chains as linked to cytomegalovirus.

CDR1 is LNHDA, CDR2 SQIVND, per germline (reference sequence). Trimming removed 4 bases at V and 0 bases at J, with 11 bases between. The CDR3 contains 15 residues. In the case of this clone: Its matching antigen is unknown.

The primer mix had 60 Vbeta and 13 Jbeta primers. Study processing details: Counted up in a later analysis, unique TCR beta chains came to about 80 million, with roughly 11 million shared. Repertoires were generated with immunoSEQ multiplex PCR, while TCRdb's copy carries only in-frame clones and drops some. V, J and clone size are taken as reported in that table, and D and trimming were inferred from the DNA itself. The profile shows about 59,000 clones, 83% of them singletons. This TCR was recovered from a human donor in good health. The sample comprised PBMCs. The chain couples TRBV19 to TRBJ2-3; the D gene is possibly TRBD1 (7 bases). CDR3 nucleotides: TGTGCCAGTAGTAATGGAGGGGGCAGCACAGATACGCAGTATTTT. This gives the protein CASSNGGGSTDTQYF.